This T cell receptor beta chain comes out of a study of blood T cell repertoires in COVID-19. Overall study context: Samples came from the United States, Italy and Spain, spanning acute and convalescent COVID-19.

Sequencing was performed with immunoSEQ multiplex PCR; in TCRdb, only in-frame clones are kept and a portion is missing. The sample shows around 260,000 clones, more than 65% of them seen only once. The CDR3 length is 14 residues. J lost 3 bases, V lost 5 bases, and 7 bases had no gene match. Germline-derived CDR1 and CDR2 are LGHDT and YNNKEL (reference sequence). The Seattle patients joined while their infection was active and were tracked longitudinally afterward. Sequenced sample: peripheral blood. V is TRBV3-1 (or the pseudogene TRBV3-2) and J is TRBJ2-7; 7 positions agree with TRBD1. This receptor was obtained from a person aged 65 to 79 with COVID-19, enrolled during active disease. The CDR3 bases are TGTGCCAGCAGCGAAAAGGCAGGGGGCTACGAGCAGTACTTC. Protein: CASSEKAGGYEQYF.